This TCR beta chain was observed in a study of shared clonotypes between healthy human individuals. Study-wide points: Sequencing depth was a factor that was expected to affect clonotype sharing among donors.

V was pared by 3 bases and J by 6 bases, with 18 bases between. The CDR3 is 15 residues long. The germline V gene has CDR1 SGHDT and CDR2 YYEEEE. Only Caucasian adults living in Nashville, Tennessee made up the donor group. This clone appeared a single time. Antigen specificity is unknown. This likely came from a read error, as a far larger clone is one base away. Clones were sequenced by immunoSEQ multiplex PCR, and TCRdb holds only the in-frame ones, with some missing. The data hold about 490,000 clones, with roughly 80% observed a single time. This TCR came from a woman in her thirties or forties in good health. Some clones in this sample may be carry-over from other donors' samples. V and J are TRBV5-6 and TRBJ1-1; D call uncertain. Sequenced: PBMCs. In DNA, the CDR3 is TGTGCCAGCAGCTATGGGCCGGGCCGTGACGCTGAAGCTTTCTTT. Translating gives CASSYGPGRDAEAFF.